This T cell receptor beta chain derives from a study of long-term antiretroviral therapy in people with HIV. Whole-study results and caveats: The clones with expansion before ART were dominant in the repertoire at all time points.

The CDR3 extends over 13 amino acids. J lost 9 bases, V lost 6 bases, and 2 bases had no gene match. Germline V CDR1 and CDR2: MNHEY, SMNVEV (reference sequence). They ran version v3.0 of the immunoSEQ assay at survey level. Sequencing was performed with immunoSEQ multiplex PCR; in TCRdb, only in-frame clones are kept and a portion is missing. The profile shows thousands of clones, about 88% of them singletons. Worth noting for this clone: What it binds is unknown.

The gene calls are TRBV27 and TRBJ1-6, with TRBD1 matching over 10 bases. The input for sequencing was unsorted PBMCs, taken 1.3 years after starting antiretroviral therapy. The receptor comes from a woman aged 45 to 65 with HIV. Here the CDR3 reads CASRRTGGSPLHF. The CDR3 nucleotides read TGTGCCAGCAGGAGGACAGGGGGTTCACCCCTCCACTTT.